The 23 T cell receptor beta chains below come from one sample, sequenced in a study of blood T cell repertoires in COVID-19 (dated by TCRdb to 2019 to 2021). Library generation was performed with the immunoSEQ multiplex PCR assay. Entries here come from immuneACCESS through TCRdb and include only in-frame sequences with V and J called. Some clones fail to appear in such tables; in the studies checked, an unresolved V gene covers under half of the shortfall, and the cause of the remainder is unknown. This sample comprises about 49,000 clones, more than 75% of them detected only once. Under 2.5% of the sample is in the top ten clones. The source material was peripheral blood. The receptors derive from a woman older than 75 with COVID-19, enrolled during active disease.

The chain uses TRBV3-1 (or the pseudogene TRBV3-2) and TRBJ1-2, with 7 bases identical to TRBD1. CDR1 and CDR2 (germline): LGHDT, YNNKEL (reference sequence). The CDR3 totals 14 residues. V was pared by 4 bases and J by 6 bases, with 8 bases of the junction left unmatched. CDR3 sequence: CASSPPTGRNGYTF. The DNA for the CDR3 is TGTGCCAGCAGCCCTCCGACAGGGCGTAATGGCTACACCTTC.

V gene TRBV2 combines with J gene TRBJ1-5; 8 nucleotides align to TRBD1. The CDR3 spans 15 residues. The trim removed 9 bases at V and 2 bases at J, leaving 9 bases unmatched. CDR1 is SNHLY, CDR2 FYNNEI, per germline. The CDR3, as DNA: TGTGCCAGTATTAGGGACAGGTCGGGCAATCAGCCCCAGCATTTT. Protein sequence: CASIRDRSGNQPQHF.

V is TRBV2 and J is TRBJ1-2; D may be TRBD1 (6 bases). The V end lost 0 bases, the J end lost 4 bases, and 12 bases lay between the germline ends. From germline, CDR1 is SNHLY and CDR2 FYNNEI. The CDR3 covers 15 residues. The CDR3 DNA is TGTGCCAGCAGTGAAGCCAGGGGTGGAGGCTATGGCTACACCTTC. Its translation is CASSEARGGGYGYTF.

V usage is TRBV4-2 and J usage is TRBJ2-7; 14 nucleotides line up with TRBD2. The germline V gene has CDR1 LGHNA and CDR2 YNFKEQ. The J segment lost 0 bases and the V segment lost 4 bases, leaving 11 bases of the junction unmatched. CDR3 length: 19 residues. The CDR3 loop is CASSRKTSGRVLSSYEQYF. The CDR3 DNA sequence: TGTGCCAGCAGCCGGAAGACTAGCGGGAGGGTCTTGAGCTCCTACGAGCAGTACTTC.

V gene TRBV5-1 combines with J gene TRBJ2-4; TRBD2 agrees at 11 bases. Germline V CDR1 and CDR2: SGHRS, YFSETQ. Losses at the gene ends were 4 bases for V and 3 bases for J; bases not matched to a gene: 9. The CDR3 extends over 17 amino acids. CDR3 sequence: CASSKTSGSIGKNIQYF. The CDR3 DNA sequence: TGCGCCAGCAGCAAAACTAGCGGGAGCATTGGCAAAAACATTCAGTACTTC. Variable domain in full (rest from reference TRBV5-1 and TRBJ2-4): KAGVTQTPRYLIKTRGQQVTLSCSPISGHRSVSWYQQTPGQGLQFLFEYFSETQRNKGNFPGRFSGRQFSNSRSEMNVSTLELGDSALYLCASSKTSGSIGKNIQYFGAGTRLSVL.

This sequence joins TRBV18 and TRBJ2-3, with 9 bases fitting TRBD1. V shed 6 bases, J shed 0 bases, and the junction held 4 bases outside the gene matches. Germline V lookup: CDR1 KGHSH, CDR2 LQKENI. CDR3 length: 15 amino acids. The CDR3 loop reads CASSPGQGSTDTQYF. CDR3 DNA sequence: TGTGCCAGCTCCCCGGGACAGGGAAGCACAGATACGCAGTATTTT.

The chain joins TRBV7-9 to TRBJ2-5, with TRBD1 matching over 7 bases. This CDR3 has 15 residues. Trimming cost V 1 base and J 5 bases; bases outside gene matches: 7. The germline V gene has CDR1 SEHNR and CDR2 FQNEAQ (reference sequence). DNA for the CDR3: TGTGCCAGCAGCTTAGGAGGGGGCCGGGCGGAGACCCAGTACTTC. Amino acids: CASSLGGGRAETQYF.

The CDR3 DNA is TGCGCCAGCAGCTTGTGGGGGGGGCAGCTGGGCACTGAAGCTTTCTTT. Translated, it gives CASSLWGGQLGTEAFF. V gene TRBV5-1 combines with J gene TRBJ1-1, with D possibly TRBD1 on 6 matching bases. The CDR3 consists of 16 residues. V dropped 1 base and J dropped 4 bases, with 17 bases sitting between them. Germline V gene sequence: CDR1 SGHRS, CDR2 YFSETQ.

This chain joins TRBV2 and TRBJ2-7; TRBD1 matches at 9 bases. The CDR3 consists of 16 residues. The germline gives CDR1 SNHLY, CDR2 FYNNEI. Trimming removed 2 bases from V and 4 bases from J; junction bases left unmatched: 9. The CDR3 nucleotides are TGTGCCAGCAGTGAATATTATCGGACAGGGGCATACGAGCAGTACTTC. Translation: CASSEYYRTGAYEQYF.

The chain employs TRBV19 and TRBJ2-5, with TRBD2 matching 11 bases. CDR1 and CDR2 from the germline V gene are LNHDA and SQIVND (reference sequence). The junction had 7 bases not matched to a gene; V was cut back by 5 bases and J by 5 bases. CDR3 length equals 15 residues. This chain's CDR3 is CASSLSGGAGETQYF. In nucleotides, the CDR3 is TGTGCCAGTAGTCTTAGCGGGGGGGCCGGGGAGACCCAGTACTTC.

This chain links TRBV11-2 with TRBJ2-2, with D hard to call. Germline CDR1 reads SGHAT; CDR2 reads FQNNGV. V shed 4 bases and J shed 5 bases, with 11 bases lying between them. CDR3 length equals 14 residues. The CDR3 loop reads CASSSTPRTGELFF. The CDR3 DNA reads TGTGCCAGCAGCTCTACCCCGAGGACCGGGGAGCTGTTTTTT. Based on the CDR3 plus reference TRBV11-2 and TRBJ2-2, the full variable domain is EAGVAQSPRYKIIEKRQSVAFWCNPISGHATLYWYQQILGQGPKLLIQFQNNGVVDDSQLPKDRFSAERLKGVDSTLKIQPAKLEDSAVYLCASSSTPRTGELFFGEGSRLTVL.

This clone was seen only once. The rearrangement uses TRBV2 and TRBJ2-5; 11 bases align to TRBD2. The germline CDR1 and CDR2 sequences are SNHLY and FYNNEI. The CDR3 sequence is 14 residues long. The junction had 6 bases not matched to a gene; V was cut back by 10 bases and J by 2 bases. This CDR3 is CATGLAGIQETQYF. In DNA form, the CDR3 reads TGTGCCACAGGACTAGCGGGTATTCAAGAGACCCAGTACTTC.

The chain links TRBV28 to TRBJ1-3; weak D call: TRBD1 (5 bases). Germline CDR1 reads MDHEN; CDR2 reads SYDVKM. This CDR3 has 16 amino acids. V shed 3 bases and J shed 8 bases, with 20 bases lying between them. CDR3 sequence (DNA): TGTGCCAGCAGTTTGCTGGTCGGCCAGGGAGGTTACACCATATATTTT. Its protein product is CASSLLVGQGGYTIYF.

CDR3 nucleotides: TGTGCCAGCAGCCAAGGAAGGGGGTCTGGAAACACCATATATTTT. The encoded protein is CASSQGRGSGNTIYF. This chain uses TRBV3-1 (or the pseudogene TRBV3-2) with TRBJ1-3, with D possibly matching TRBD1 (6 bases). The germline gives CDR1 LGHDT, CDR2 YNNKEL (reference sequence). The V gene lost 1 base and the J gene lost 1 base, with 8 bases spanning the gap. The CDR3 is 15 amino acids.

This clone was seen just once. The chain recombines TRBV3-1 (or the pseudogene TRBV3-2) with TRBJ1-5; 9 bases fit TRBD1. V trimming: 1 base; J trimming: 5 bases; junction bases outside the gene matches: 3. The CDR3 spans 15 residues. CDR1 and CDR2 from the germline V gene are LGHDT and YNNKEL (reference sequence). The CDR3 nucleotides are TGTGCCAGCAGCCAAGGGACAGGGGTCGATCAGCCCCAGCATTTT. Amino acids: CASSQGTGVDQPQHF.

The J gene is TRBJ1-6, the V gene TRBV30; 8 bases are shared with TRBD1. This CDR3 comprises 15 residues. V lost 2 bases to trimming and J lost 4 bases; unmatched junction nucleotides: 4. Germline V lookup: CDR1 GTSNPN, CDR2 SVGIG (reference sequence). The CDR3 protein is CAWSTGQGYNSPLHF. CDR3 nucleotides: TGTGCCTGGAGTACTGGACAGGGTTATAATTCACCCCTCCACTTT.

This chain uses TRBV21-1 with TRBJ2-3; the D call of TRBD2 is as the table states it, not checked on the DNA. TRBV21-1 is a documented pseudogene. CDR3 size: 15 residues. The CDR3 DNA is TGTGCCAGCAGCGCCTTTGGAGGAGCGCCAGATACGCAGTATTTT. Amino acids: CASSAFGGAPDTQYF.

The gene calls are TRBV6-5 and TRBJ2-3, with unresolved D. Germline CDR1 MNHEY, CDR2 SVGAGI. The V and J ends lost 4 bases and 5 bases respectively, with 7 bases between them. This CDR3 has 12 residues. CDR3 amino acids: CASSSRRDTQYF. The CDR3 nucleotides read TGTGCCAGCAGTTCTAGGCGAGATACGCAGTATTTT.

The chain joins TRBV27 to TRBJ1-1; no definite D call. CDR1 is MNHEY and CDR2 is SMNVEV in the germline V gene (reference sequence). The CDR3 contains 13 residues. Trimming shortened V by 3 bases and J by 3 bases, and 8 bases separated the two germline ends. The DNA for the CDR3 is TGTGCCAGCAGTTTGAACAGTTACACTGAAGCTTTCTTT. It is translated as CASSLNSYTEAFF.

The chain couples TRBV30 to TRBJ1-4; D not resolved. The CDR3 loop spans 13 amino acids. The germline gives CDR1 GTSNPN, CDR2 SVGIG (reference sequence). Trimming removed 3 bases from V and 7 bases from J, with 12 bases in between. CDR3 DNA sequence: TGTGCCTGGAGCCGACCTGGGCCTGAAAAACTGTTTTTT. This translates into CAWSRPGPEKLFF.

The V gene is TRBV5-5, the J gene TRBJ1-6, with D perhaps matching TRBD1 (6 bases). The CDR3 spans 15 residues. With 4 bases removed from V and 10 bases from J, the gap between germline ends came to 18 bases. The V gene's germline CDR1 is SGHKS and CDR2 YYEKEE (reference sequence). The CDR3 reads CASSTGQTPVSPLHF. CDR3 coding DNA: TGTGCCAGCAGCACCGGACAGACCCCAGTATCACCCCTCCACTTT.

The chain recombines TRBV24-1 with TRBJ2-1, with 10 bases that match TRBD1. The V and J ends lost 3 bases and 7 bases, in that order; junction bases with no gene match: 5. The CDR3 loop spans 15 amino acids. Germline-derived CDR1 and CDR2 are KGHDR and SFDVKD. The CDR3 DNA reads as TGTGCCACCAGTGATCGACAGGGGGCGTTAAATGAGCAGTTCTTC. This gives the protein CATSDRQGALNEQFF.

The rearrangement uses TRBV3-1 (or the pseudogene TRBV3-2) and TRBJ1-1; 9 nucleotides match TRBD1. From germline, CDR1 is LGHDT and CDR2 YNNKEL (reference sequence). After removal of 6 bases from V and 11 bases from J, the junction contained 10 bases not matched to a gene. The CDR3 consists of 13 residues. The CDR3 region has the DNA TGTGCCAGCAGTCGCAGTGGGACAGGGCGGGCTTTCTTT. Amino acids: CASSRSGTGRAFF.